This T cell receptor (beta chain) was identified in a study of blood T cell repertoires in COVID-19. Overall study: Sites in the United States, Italy and Spain provided acute and convalescent COVID-19 samples. The cDNA or gDNA used as material had been derived from T cells, B-cell-depleted T cells, or PBMCs.

Trimming shortened V by 3 bases and J by 4 bases, and 12 bases separated the two germline ends. CDR1 and CDR2 from the germline V gene are DFQATT and SNEGSKA (reference sequence). CDR3 size: 13 residues. In the original processing: Amplifying reference gene primers gave estimates of nucleated cell counts. Some clones are missing from TCRdb's copy, which holds only in-frame ones; the method was immunoSEQ multiplex PCR. The D gene and trimming were derived from the DNA, and the V and J assignments and clone size from that table. The data hold 60,000 or so clones, with approximately 79% observed a single time.

This clonotype was sampled from a man aged 55 to 69 with acute or convalescent COVID-19. The sequencing input was peripheral blood. V and J are TRBV20-1 and TRBJ1-2; tentatively, D is TRBD1 (6 bases). The CDR3 reads CSASIRDTYGYTF. CDR3 DNA: TGCAGTGCTAGTATCCGGGACACCTATGGCTACACCTTC.